The 10 T cell receptor beta chains listed next were all sequenced from one sample in a study of blood T cell repertoires in COVID-19. Some clones are missing from TCRdb's copy, which holds only in-frame ones; the method was immunoSEQ multiplex PCR. The sample contains roughly 140,000 clones, more than 75% of which appear only once. The sample was peripheral blood. The receptor set was obtained from a woman aged 55 to 70 with COVID-19, enrolled during active disease.

J is TRBJ1-2 and V is TRBV7-2; the match to TRBD1 covers 9 bases. J gave up 3 bases and V 2 bases, and 7 bases lay outside the gene matches. The CDR3 totals 16 residues. Germline CDR1 reads SGHTA; CDR2 reads FQGNSA. For the CDR3, the DNA is TGTGCCAGCAGCTTACCCGGACAGGGGTTGGACTATGGCTACACCTTC. It yields the protein CASSLPGQGLDYGYTF. Variable domain in full (rest from reference TRBV7-2 and TRBJ1-2): GAGVSQSPSNKVTEKGKDVELRCDPISGHTALYWYRQSLGQGLEFLIYFQGNSAPDKSGLPSDRFSAERTGGSVSTLTIQRTQQEDSAVYLCASSLPGQGLDYGYTFGSGTRLTVV.

This chain links TRBV7-9 with TRBJ2-3; 8 nucleotides match TRBD1. V dropped 4 bases and J dropped 3; count of bases not matched to a gene: 15. The CDR3 spans 18 residues. The V gene's germline CDR1 is SEHNR and CDR2 FQNEAQ (reference sequence). CDR3 sequence reads: CASSYMRTGGLGTDTQYF. The CDR3 coding sequence is TGTGCCAGCAGCTACATGAGAACAGGGGGGCTAGGGACAGATACGCAGTATTTT.

V and J are TRBV7-3 and TRBJ2-3, with D possibly being TRBD2 (5 bases). CDR1 is SGHTA, CDR2 FQGTGA, per germline. The V and J ends lost 7 bases and 4 bases respectively, with 15 bases between them. The CDR3 is 14 residues long. The CDR3 protein is CASTLAGGSDTQYF. The CDR3 region has the DNA TGTGCCAGCACCCTAGCTGGAGGTTCAGATACGCAGTATTTT. Together with reference TRBV7-3 and TRBJ2-3, the CDR3 gives the full variable domain: GAGVSQTPSNKVTEKGKYVELRCDPISGHTALYWYRQSLGQGPEFLIYFQGTGAADDSGLPNDRFFAVRPEGSVSTLKIQRTERGDSAVYLCASTLAGGSDTQYFGPGTRLTVL.

The chain couples TRBV12-3 or TRBV12-4 to TRBJ2-3, with D perhaps matching TRBD2 (5 bases). This CDR3 is 13 amino acids long. The V end was cut by 5 bases, the J end by 10 bases, with 16 bases between. For the CDR3, the DNA is TGTGCCAGCAGTACGGGGAGTTCCATAGCGCAGTATTTT. Protein: CASSTGSSIAQYF.

In its sample, this clone was seen a few times. This chain links TRBV6-5 with TRBJ1-4, with D maybe TRBD1 (5 bases). V was clipped by 10 bases and J by 7 bases, with 19 bases between them. Germline V lookup: CDR1 MNHEY, CDR2 SVGAGI. This CDR3 has 14 residues. The CDR3 nucleotides read TGTGCCACCCACGGGGGACCAAGGGTTGAAAAACTGTTTTTT. Translated, it gives CATHGGPRVEKLFF.

This chain's CDR3 is CASSPGRGLGNTIYF. DNA for the CDR3: TGTGCCAGCAGTCCCGGCAGGGGGCTCGGAAACACCATATATTTT. The chain couples TRBV6-5 to TRBJ1-3, with TRBD1 matching 8 bases. The CDR3 contains 15 residues. J gave up 4 bases and V 5 bases, and 7 bases lay outside the gene matches. CDR1 and CDR2 from the germline V gene are MNHEY and SVGAGI.

The chain links TRBV2 to TRBJ2-7; 7 bases are shared with TRBD2. V lost 7 bases to trimming and J lost 0 bases; unmatched junction nucleotides: 6. Germline V lookup: CDR1 SNHLY, CDR2 FYNNEI. The CDR3 length is 14 residues. CDR3: CASIRGGSSYEQYF. CDR3 bases: TGTGCCAGCATTAGGGGCGGGAGCTCCTACGAGCAGTACTTC.

This clone was detected only once. This chain joins TRBV6-5 and TRBJ2-1; 7 bases map to TRBD1. V gave up 10 bases and J gave up 4 bases; unmatched junction bases: 7. CDR1 and CDR2 from the germline V gene are MNHEY and SVGAGI. This CDR3 contains 13 residues. CDR3 DNA: TGTGCCACCAGGGACAGAGTTTACAATGAGCAGTTCTTC. Residues: CATRDRVYNEQFF.

This sequence joins TRBV18 and TRBJ2-2; unclear D gene. Per germline, CDR1 KGHSH and CDR2 LQKENI. Trimming stripped 6 bases from V and 4 bases from J, with 6 bases between. CDR3 size: 12 residues. The DNA for the CDR3 is TGTGCCAGCTCTCCTCCCACCGGGGAGCTGTTTTTT. Protein product: CASSPPTGELFF.

This chain uses TRBV11-2 with TRBJ2-7; TRBD1 aligns across 9 bases. This CDR3 is built from 19 residues. CDR1 is SGHAT, CDR2 FQNNGV, per germline. V lost 6 bases to trimming and J lost 0 bases; unmatched junction nucleotides: 18. The CDR3 DNA is TGTGCCAGCAGGTTGGGGACAGGGAGCACGCTTTTAGCCTCCTACGAGCAGTACTTC. Protein product: CASRLGTGSTLLASYEQYF.